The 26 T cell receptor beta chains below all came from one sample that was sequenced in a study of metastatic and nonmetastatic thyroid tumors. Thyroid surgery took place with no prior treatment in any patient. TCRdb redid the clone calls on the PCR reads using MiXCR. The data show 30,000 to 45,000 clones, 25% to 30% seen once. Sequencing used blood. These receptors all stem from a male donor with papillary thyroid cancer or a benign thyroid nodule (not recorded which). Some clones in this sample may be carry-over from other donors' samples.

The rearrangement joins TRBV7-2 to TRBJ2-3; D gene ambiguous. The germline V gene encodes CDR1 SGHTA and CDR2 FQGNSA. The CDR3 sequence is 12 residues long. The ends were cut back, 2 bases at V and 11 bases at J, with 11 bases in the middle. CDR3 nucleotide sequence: TGTGCCAGCAGCTTACTGGGATTCGAGCAGTATTTT. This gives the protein CASSLLGFEQYF. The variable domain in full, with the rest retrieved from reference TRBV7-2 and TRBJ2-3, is GAGVSQSPSNKVTEKGKDVELRCDPISGHTALYWYRQSLGQGLEFLIYFQGNSAPDKSGLPSDRFSAERTGGSVSTLTIQRTQQEDSAVYLCASSLLGFEQYFGPGTRLTVL.

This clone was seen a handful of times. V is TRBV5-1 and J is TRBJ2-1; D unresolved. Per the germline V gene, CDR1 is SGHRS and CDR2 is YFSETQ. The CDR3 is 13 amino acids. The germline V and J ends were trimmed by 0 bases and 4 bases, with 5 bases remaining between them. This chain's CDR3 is CASSLGWYNEQFF. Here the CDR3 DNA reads TGCGCCAGCAGCTTGGGTTGGTACAATGAGCAGTTCTTC. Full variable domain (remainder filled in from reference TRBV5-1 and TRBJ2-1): KAGVTQTPRYLIKTRGQQVTLSCSPISGHRSVSWYQQTPGQGLQFLFEYFSETQRNKGNFPGRFSGRQFSNSRSEMNVSTLELGDSALYLCASSLGWYNEQFFGPGTRLTVL.

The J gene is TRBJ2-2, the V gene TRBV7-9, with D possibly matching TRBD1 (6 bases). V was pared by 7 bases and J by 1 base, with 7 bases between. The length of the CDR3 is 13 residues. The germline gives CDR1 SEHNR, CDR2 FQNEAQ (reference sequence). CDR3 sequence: CASMGQNTGELFF. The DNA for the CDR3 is TGTGCCAGCATGGGACAGAACACCGGGGAGCTGTTTTTT.

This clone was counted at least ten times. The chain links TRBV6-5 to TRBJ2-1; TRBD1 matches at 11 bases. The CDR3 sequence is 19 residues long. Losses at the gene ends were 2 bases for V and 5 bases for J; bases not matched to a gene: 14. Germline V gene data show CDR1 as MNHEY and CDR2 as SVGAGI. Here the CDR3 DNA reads TGTGCCAGCAGTTACCCAAATCACCCGGGACAGGGGGATCACAATGAGCAGTTCTTC. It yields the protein CASSYPNHPGQGDHNEQFF.

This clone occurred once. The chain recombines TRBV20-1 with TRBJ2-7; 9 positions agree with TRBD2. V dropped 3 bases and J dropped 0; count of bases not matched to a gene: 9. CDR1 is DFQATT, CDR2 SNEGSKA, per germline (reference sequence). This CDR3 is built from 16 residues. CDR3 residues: CSARTSSGTYSYEQYF. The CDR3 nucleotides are TGCAGTGCTAGGACCTCTAGCGGGACATACTCCTACGAGCAGTACTTC.

CDR3 loop: CASSFEGLISGANVLTF. CDR3 in DNA: TGTGCCAGCAGCTTTGAGGGACTCATCTCTGGGGCCAACGTCCTGACTTTC. The rearrangement joins TRBV11-2 to TRBJ2-6; D is possibly TRBD2 (6 bases). CDR3 length: 17 amino acids. Trimming left V 3 bases short and J 0 bases short, with 12 bases between. Germline V gene lookup returns CDR1 SGHAT and CDR2 FQNNGV.

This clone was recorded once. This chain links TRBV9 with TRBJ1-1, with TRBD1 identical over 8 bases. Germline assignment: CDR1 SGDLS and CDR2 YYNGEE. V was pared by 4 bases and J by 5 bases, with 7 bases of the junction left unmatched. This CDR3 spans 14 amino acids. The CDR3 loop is CASSKDRARTEAFF. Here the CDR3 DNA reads TGTGCCAGCAGCAAGGACAGGGCGAGGACTGAAGCTTTCTTT.

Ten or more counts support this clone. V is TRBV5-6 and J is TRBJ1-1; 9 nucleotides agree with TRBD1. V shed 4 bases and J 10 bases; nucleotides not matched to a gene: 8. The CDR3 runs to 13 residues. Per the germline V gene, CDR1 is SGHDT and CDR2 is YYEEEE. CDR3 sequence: CASSGTGGQLAFF. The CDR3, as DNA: TGTGCCAGCAGCGGAACAGGGGGCCAGTTAGCTTTCTTT.

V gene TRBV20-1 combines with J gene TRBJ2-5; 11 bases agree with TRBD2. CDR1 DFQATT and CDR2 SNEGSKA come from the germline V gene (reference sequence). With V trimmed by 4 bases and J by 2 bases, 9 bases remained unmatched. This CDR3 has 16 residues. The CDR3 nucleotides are TGCAGTGCTACCGGGACTAGCGGCCCTATTCAAGAGACCCAGTACTTC. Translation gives CSATGTSGPIQETQYF.

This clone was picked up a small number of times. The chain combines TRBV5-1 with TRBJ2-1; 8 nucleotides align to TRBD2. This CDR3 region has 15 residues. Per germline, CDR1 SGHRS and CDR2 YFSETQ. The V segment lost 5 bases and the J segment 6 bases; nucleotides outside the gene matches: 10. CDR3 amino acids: CASRPPGTRANEQFF. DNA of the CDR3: TGCGCCAGCAGACCTCCCGGGACTAGAGCCAATGAGCAGTTCTTC. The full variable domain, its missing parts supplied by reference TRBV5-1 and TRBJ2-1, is KAGVTQTPRYLIKTRGQQVTLSCSPISGHRSVSWYQQTPGQGLQFLFEYFSETQRNKGNFPGRFSGRQFSNSRSEMNVSTLELGDSALYLCASRPPGTRANEQFFGPGTRLTVL.

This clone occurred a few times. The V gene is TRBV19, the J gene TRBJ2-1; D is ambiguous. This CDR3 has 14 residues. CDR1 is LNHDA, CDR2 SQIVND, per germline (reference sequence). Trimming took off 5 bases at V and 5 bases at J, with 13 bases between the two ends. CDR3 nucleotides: TGTGCCAGTAGTTTGGGCCTCCCCCACAATGAGCAGTTCTTC. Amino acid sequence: CASSLGLPHNEQFF.

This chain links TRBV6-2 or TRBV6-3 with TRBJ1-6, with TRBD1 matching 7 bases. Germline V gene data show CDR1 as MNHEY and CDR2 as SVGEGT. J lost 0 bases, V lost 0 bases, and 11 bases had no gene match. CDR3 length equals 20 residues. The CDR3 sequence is CASSYSPGTASSSYNSPLHF. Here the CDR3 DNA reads TGTGCCAGCAGTTACTCCCCCGGGACAGCATCAAGCTCCTATAATTCACCCCTCCACTTT.

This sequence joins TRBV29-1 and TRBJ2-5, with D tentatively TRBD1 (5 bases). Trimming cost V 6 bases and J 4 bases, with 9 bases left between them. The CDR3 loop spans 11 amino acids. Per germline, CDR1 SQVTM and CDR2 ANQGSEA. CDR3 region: CSVQGPETQYF. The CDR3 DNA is TGCAGCGTCCAGGGTCCAGAGACCCAGTACTTC.

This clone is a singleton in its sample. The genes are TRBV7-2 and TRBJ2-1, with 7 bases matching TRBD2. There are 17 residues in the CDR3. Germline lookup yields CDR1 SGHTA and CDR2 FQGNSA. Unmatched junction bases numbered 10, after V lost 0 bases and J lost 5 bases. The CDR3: CASSLAGGRETHNEQFF. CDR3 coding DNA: TGTGCCAGCAGCTTAGCGGGGGGGAGAGAGACACACAATGAGCAGTTCTTC.

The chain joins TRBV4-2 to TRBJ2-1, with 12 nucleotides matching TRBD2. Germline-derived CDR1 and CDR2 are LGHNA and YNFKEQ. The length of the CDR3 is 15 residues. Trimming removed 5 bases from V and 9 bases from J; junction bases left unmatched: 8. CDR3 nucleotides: TGTGCCAGCAGCGGGACTAGCGGGCACGTAGGTGAGCAGTTCTTC. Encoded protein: CASSGTSGHVGEQFF.

The CDR3 protein is CSAGLQGASNQPQHF. In DNA form, the CDR3 reads TGCAGTGCTGGACTACAGGGGGCTAGCAATCAGCCCCAGCATTTT. The genes are TRBV20-1 and TRBJ1-5; 9 nucleotides agree with TRBD1. The CDR3 loop spans 15 amino acids. The J segment lost 0 bases and the V segment lost 5 bases, leaving 5 bases of the junction unmatched. The germline V gene has CDR1 DFQATT and CDR2 SNEGSKA (reference sequence).

The CDR3 region is CASSLVSGRAYEQYF. The DNA for the CDR3 is TGTGCCAGCAGCTTAGTTAGCGGGAGGGCCTACGAGCAGTACTTC. The rearrangement joins TRBV11-3 to TRBJ2-7, with TRBD2 matching over 11 bases. J gave up 2 bases and V 1 base, and 1 base lay outside the gene matches. The CDR3 covers 15 residues. Germline CDR1 is SGHNT and CDR2 is YENEEA.

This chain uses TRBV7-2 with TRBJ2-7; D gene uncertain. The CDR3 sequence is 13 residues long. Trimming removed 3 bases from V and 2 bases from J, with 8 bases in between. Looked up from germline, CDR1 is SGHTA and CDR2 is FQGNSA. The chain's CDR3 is CASSFGKTYEQYF. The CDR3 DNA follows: TGTGCCAGCAGCTTCGGCAAAACCTACGAGCAGTACTTC.

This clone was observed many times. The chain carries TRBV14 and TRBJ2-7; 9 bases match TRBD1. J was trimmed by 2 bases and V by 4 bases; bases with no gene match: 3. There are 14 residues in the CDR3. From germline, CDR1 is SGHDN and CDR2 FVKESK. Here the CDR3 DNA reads TGTGCCAGCAGCCTGAACAGGGGGCCCTACGAGCAGTACTTC. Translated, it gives CASSLNRGPYEQYF.

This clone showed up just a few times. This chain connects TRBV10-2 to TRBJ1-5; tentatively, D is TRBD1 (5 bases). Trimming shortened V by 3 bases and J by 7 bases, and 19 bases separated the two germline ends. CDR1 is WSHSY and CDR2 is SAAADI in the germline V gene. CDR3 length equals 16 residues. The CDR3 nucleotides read TGCGCCAGCAGTGATCGGCAGGCAGGGTTGGTGCAGCCCCAGCATTTT. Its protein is CASSDRQAGLVQPQHF.

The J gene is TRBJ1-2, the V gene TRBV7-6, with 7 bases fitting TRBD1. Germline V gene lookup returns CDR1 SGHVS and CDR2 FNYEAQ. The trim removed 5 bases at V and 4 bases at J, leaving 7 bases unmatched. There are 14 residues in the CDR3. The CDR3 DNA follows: TGTGCCAGCAGCGCCGGGACAGTCGGCTATGGCTACACCTTC. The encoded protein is CASSAGTVGYGYTF.

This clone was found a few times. This chain's CDR3 is CASSVRERYEQYF. The CDR3 nucleotides read TGCGCCAGCAGTGTGCGGGAGAGGTACGAGCAGTACTTC. J is TRBJ2-7 and V is TRBV10-2, with TRBD2 matching 7 bases. The CDR3 is made up of 13 amino acids. V dropped 4 bases and J dropped 4; count of bases not matched to a gene: 4. Looked up from germline, CDR1 is WSHSY and CDR2 is SAAADI.

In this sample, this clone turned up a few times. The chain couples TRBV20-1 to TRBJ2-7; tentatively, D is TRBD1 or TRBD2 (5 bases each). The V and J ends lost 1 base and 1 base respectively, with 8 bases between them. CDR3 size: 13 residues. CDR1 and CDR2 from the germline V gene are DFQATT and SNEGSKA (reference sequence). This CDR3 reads CSARGGESYEQYF. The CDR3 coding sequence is TGCAGTGCTAGAGGAGGGGAATCCTACGAGCAGTACTTC.

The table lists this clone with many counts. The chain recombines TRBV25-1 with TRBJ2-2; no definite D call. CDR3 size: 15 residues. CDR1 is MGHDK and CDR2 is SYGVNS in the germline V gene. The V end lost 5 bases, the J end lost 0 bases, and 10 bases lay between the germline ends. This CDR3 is CASSQSEPNTGELFF. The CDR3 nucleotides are TGTGCCAGCAGTCAAAGCGAGCCGAACACCGGGGAGCTGTTTTTT.

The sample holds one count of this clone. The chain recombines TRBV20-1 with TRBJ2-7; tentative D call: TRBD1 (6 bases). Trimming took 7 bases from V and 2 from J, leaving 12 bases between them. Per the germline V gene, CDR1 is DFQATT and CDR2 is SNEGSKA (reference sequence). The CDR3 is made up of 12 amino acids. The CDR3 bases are TGCAGTGGAAGTGGACAGACCTACGAGCAGTACTTC. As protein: CSGSGQTYEQYF.

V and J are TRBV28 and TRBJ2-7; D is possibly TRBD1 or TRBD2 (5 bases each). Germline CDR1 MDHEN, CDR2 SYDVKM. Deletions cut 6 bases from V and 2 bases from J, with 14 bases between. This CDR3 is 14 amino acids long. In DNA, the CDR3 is TGTGCCAGCAGCACAAACCTGGGACCCTACGAGCAGTACTTC. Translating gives CASSTNLGPYEQYF. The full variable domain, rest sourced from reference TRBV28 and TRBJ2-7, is DVKVTQSSRYLVKRTGEKVFLECVQDMDHENMFWYRQDPGLGLRLIYFSYDVKMKEKGDIPEGYSVSREKKERFSLILESASTNQTSMYLCASSTNLGPYEQYFGPGTRLTVT.